The 13 T cell receptor beta chains below all came from one sample that was sequenced in a study of shared clonotypes between healthy human individuals. Libraries were prepared by immunoSEQ multiplex PCR; TCRdb keeps only in-frame clonotypes and omits some of them. The sample has millions of clones; approximately 90% are singletons. The specimen sequenced was naive CD4+ T cells sorted from blood. Sample subset: CD45RA+ positively selected. These TCRs come from a man younger than 30 in good health.

The chain couples TRBV30 to TRBJ2-7; D not resolved. Germline CDR1 reads GTSNPN; CDR2 reads SVGIG (reference sequence). This CDR3 comprises 12 residues. The germline V and J ends were trimmed by 4 bases and 3 bases, with 10 bases remaining between them. CDR3 sequence (DNA): TGTGCCTGGACCGACGTGGGCTACGAGCAGTACTTC. Translated: CAWTDVGYEQYF. The full variable domain, in which reference TRBV30 and TRBJ2-7 provide the parts outside the CDR3, is SQTIHQWPATLVQPVGSPLSLECTVEGTSNPNLYWYRQAAGRGLQLLFYSVGIGQISSEVPQNLSASRPQDRQFILSSKKLLLSDSGFYLCAWTDVGYEQYFGPGTRLTVT.

This clone was seen once. The V gene is TRBV28, the J gene TRBJ1-4; D is ambiguous. The germline V and J ends were trimmed by 5 bases and 6 bases, with 13 bases remaining between them. The CDR3 has 14 amino acids. Germline CDR1 MDHEN, CDR2 SYDVKM. The CDR3 loop reads CASSPQAWYEKLFF. The CDR3 coding sequence is TGTGCCAGCAGTCCCCAGGCGTGGTATGAAAAACTGTTTTTT.

For this clone: This sample also contains other DNA sequences that code for the same CDR3. The chain is built from TRBV11-2 and TRBJ2-5; D unclear. Deletions cut 5 bases from V and 5 bases from J, with 6 bases between. Germline CDR1 reads SGHAT; CDR2 reads FQNNGV. CDR3 size: 11 residues. This CDR3 is CASSLRETQYF. The CDR3 DNA reads as TGTGCCAGCAGCCTACGCGAGACCCAGTACTTC.

V is TRBV19 and J is TRBJ1-6; D remains unclear. V dropped 6 bases and J dropped 5 bases, with 11 bases sitting between them. This CDR3 comprises 14 residues. CDR1 LNHDA and CDR2 SQIVND come from the germline V gene (reference sequence). The CDR3 loop is CASSPTRDNSPLHF. In DNA, the CDR3 is TGTGCCAGTAGCCCCACTCGCGATAATTCACCCCTCCACTTT.

This chain connects TRBV14 to TRBJ2-3, with D unclear. The CDR3 length is 15 residues. CDR1 is SGHDN and CDR2 is FVKESK in the germline V gene. V dropped 5 bases and J dropped 4 bases, with 16 bases sitting between them. CDR3 amino acids: CASSNVVGWADTQYF. The CDR3 DNA follows: TGTGCCAGCAGCAACGTCGTGGGTTGGGCAGATACGCAGTATTTT.

This clone was observed once. The V gene is TRBV11-2, the J gene TRBJ2-1; 13 bases line up with TRBD2. This CDR3 spans 15 amino acids. From germline, CDR1 is SGHAT and CDR2 FQNNGV. After removal of 4 bases from V and 7 bases from J, the junction contained 4 bases not matched to a gene. The CDR3 reads CASSSWTSGSNEQFF. The CDR3 DNA reads as TGTGCCAGCAGCTCGTGGACTAGCGGGAGTAATGAGCAGTTCTTC.

CDR3 in amino acids: CSAVRTDITDTQYF. Written as DNA, the CDR3 is TGCAGCGCCGTGCGGACAGATATCACAGATACGCAGTATTTT. V usage is TRBV29-1 and J usage is TRBJ2-3, with a possible D match to TRBD1 (6 bases). V was clipped by 7 bases and J by 2 bases, with 16 bases between them. Germline V gene lookup returns CDR1 SQVTM and CDR2 ANQGSEA. The CDR3 runs 14 residues.

The chain couples TRBV21-1 to TRBJ1-5; the table calls TRBD1, which could not be checked here. TRBV21-1 is a pseudogene. There are 17 residues in the CDR3. The CDR3, as DNA: TGTGCCAGCAGCGTCCGACAGGGGGCGGTGGGTAAACAGCCCCAGCATTTT. Its protein is CASSVRQGAVGKQPQHF.

This clone appeared a single time. The V call is TRBV25-1, the J call TRBJ2-7; D is unresolved. The V gene's germline CDR1 is MGHDK and CDR2 SYGVNS. V gave up 5 bases and J gave up 1 base, with 12 bases separating them. CDR3 length: 14 residues. Here the CDR3 reads CASSSEDISYEQYF. CDR3 bases: TGTGCCAGCAGTTCTGAAGACATTTCCTACGAGCAGTACTTC.

The rearrangement links TRBV5-8 to TRBJ2-3; tentatively, D is TRBD2 (6 bases). From germline, CDR1 is SGHTS and CDR2 YDEGEE. There are 16 residues in the CDR3. V was pared by 3 bases and J by 3 bases, with 17 bases between. The CDR3 DNA reads TGTGCCAGCAGCTCCCCCGGGAGCGGAATAACAGATACGCAGTATTTT. Its translation is CASSSPGSGITDTQYF.

The chain couples TRBV7-2 to TRBJ2-7; maybe TRBD2 (5 bases). This CDR3 region has 15 residues. The V gene's germline CDR1 is SGHTA and CDR2 FQGNSA. Trimming pared 5 bases from V and 3 bases from J, leaving 17 bases between. This CDR3 reads CASSPSRASLYEQYF. The CDR3, as DNA: TGTGCCAGCAGCCCTAGTAGAGCTAGCCTCTACGAGCAGTACTTC.

The chain has TRBV5-1 and TRBJ2-1; 9 nucleotides agree with TRBD2. This CDR3 comprises 15 residues. The ends lost 0 bases at V and 6 bases at J; junction bases unmatched: 4. The germline V gene encodes CDR1 SGHRS and CDR2 YFSETQ. This CDR3 reads CASSLASGAPNEQFF. Here the CDR3 DNA reads TGCGCCAGCAGCTTGGCTAGCGGGGCCCCCAATGAGCAGTTCTTC.

The V call is TRBV4-1, the J call TRBJ1-5; 7 bases agree with TRBD1. CDR3 length: 14 residues. The germline CDR1 and CDR2 sequences are MGHRA and YSYEKL. V trimming: 2 bases; J trimming: 6 bases; junction bases outside the gene matches: 4. CDR3 loop: CASSQQTGPQPQHF. The DNA for the CDR3 is TGCGCCAGCAGCCAACAGACAGGGCCTCAGCCCCAGCATTTT.